This T cell receptor (beta chain) was obtained from a study of T-cell reconstitution after alpha-beta-depleted transplantation in children. General study results and limits: Expanded graft clones numbering several hundred reportedly gave rise to alpha-beta T cells about two months after transplant.

Using unique molecular identifiers, the investigators prepared the TCRbeta library. TCRdb itself ran the PCR reads through MiXCR, one entry per CDR3 protein. The table has hundreds of thousands of distinct CDR3 sequences, approximately 12% seen once. As regards this clonotype: What it recognizes is unknown.

This CDR3 contains 15 residues. Trimming took 2 bases from V and 7 from J; bases not matched to a gene: 7. Germline V gene sequence: CDR1 SGDLS, CDR2 YYNGEE. This chain links TRBV9 with TRBJ2-7; 12 bases map to TRBD1. The sequenced sample was PBMCs, mostly from graft donor cells, obtained 360 days after TCRalphabeta/CD19-depleted stem cell transplant. The TCR originated in a male patient younger than 18 who had a stem cell transplant for acute myeloid leukemia, so the T cells may come from the graft donor. The DNA of the CDR3 is TGTGCCAGCAGCGTTGGCGGGACAGGGGGCCGGGAGCAGTACTTC. Translated: CASSVGGTGGREQYF.